The clone carrying this TCR beta chain was detected many times. Its antigen is as yet unknown. A single record per CDR3 protein comes from TCRdb applying MiXCR to the 5' RACE reads. The sample gives a few hundred thousand distinct CDR3 sequences, 7.5% to 10% of which show up once; roughly 3% is in the top ten. The germline gives CDR1 ENHRY, CDR2 SYGVKD. The CDR3 has 14 amino acids. The V gene lost 7 bases and the J gene lost 4 bases, with 16 bases spanning the gap. This record comes from a study of identical twins. General study results and limits: Fewer insertions characterized abundant cord blood beta clonotypes, whereas memory repertoires showed none.

A further study also used this sample, focusing on yellow fever vaccine responses in identical twins.

Material: PBMCs. The sequence came from a woman between 18 and 29 years old in good health. This chain links TRBV10-3 with TRBJ2-5; D may match TRBD1 or TRBD2 (5 bases each). As DNA, the CDR3 is TGTGCCATCAAGGGGACGCAACAGGCAGAGACCCAGTACTTC. It codes for CAIKGTQQAETQYF.